The 12 T cell receptor beta chains in this list originate from one sample, sequenced in a study of T-cell reconstitution after alpha-beta-depleted transplantation in children. Unique molecular identifiers featured in how the TCRbeta library was prepared. TCRdb redid the calling of the PCR reads with MiXCR, one entry per CDR3 protein. This sample has approximately 590,000 distinct CDR3 sequences, with roughly a tenth found just once. The sample consisted of PBMCs from the stem cell graft donor, taken from the stem cell graft. These receptors originate from a human donor who donated a stem cell graft to a child with acute myeloid leukemia.

This clonotype was seen repeatedly, ten times or more. The chain has TRBV24-1 and TRBJ2-7, with 7 bases matching TRBD2. Per germline, CDR1 KGHDR and CDR2 SFDVKD. The CDR3 spans 14 residues. Germline trimming cut 1 base from V and 6 bases from J; bases unmatched to any gene: 5. The CDR3 DNA reads TGTGCCACCAGTGATTTATGGACTAGTAGCGAGCAGTACTTC. Encoded protein: CATSDLWTSSEQYF.

The V and J genes are TRBV2 and TRBJ2-7; D ambiguous. There are 15 residues in the CDR3. The germline gives CDR1 SNHLY, CDR2 FYNNEI. Deletions cut 1 base from V and 0 bases from J, with 10 bases between. The CDR3 reads CASSEGFRSSYEQYF. DNA for the CDR3: TGTGCCAGCAGTGAAGGTTTCCGGAGCTCCTACGAGCAGTACTTC.

This clonotype was detected many times. The chain recombines TRBV10-3 with TRBJ2-1, with no clear D. Trimming stripped 8 bases from V and 1 base from J, with 9 bases between. The CDR3 covers 13 residues. Germline assignment: CDR1 ENHRY and CDR2 SYGVKD. The CDR3 is CAIYGISYNEQFF. CDR3 DNA sequence: TGTGCCATCTACGGCATATCCTACAATGAGCAGTTCTTC.

Many counts were recorded for this clonotype. The CDR3 sequence is CASSPGTPDGNEQYF. In nucleotides, the CDR3 is TGCGCCAGCAGCCCTGGAACCCCAGACGGCAACGAGCAGTACTTC. V usage is TRBV5-1 and J usage is TRBJ2-7, with D unresolved. The CDR3 runs to 15 residues. Germline-derived CDR1 and CDR2 are SGHRS and YFSETQ. The germline V and J ends were trimmed by 4 bases and 5 bases, with 19 bases remaining between them.

This clonotype was counted between two and nine times. This chain joins TRBV3-1 and TRBJ2-5, with TRBD1 identical over 7 bases. In germline, CDR1 is LGHDT, CDR2 YNNKEL (reference sequence). This CDR3 region has 16 residues. V lost 5 bases, J lost 1 base, and 10 bases stayed unmatched. For the CDR3, the DNA is TGTGCCAGCAGCAGAGAGGGACAGACCTTCCAAGAGACCCAGTACTTC. This encodes CASSREGQTFQETQYF.

This clonotype showed up just a few times. The chain couples TRBV29-1 to TRBJ2-7; D may be TRBD2 (6 bases). The CDR3 runs to 18 residues. Trimming stripped 3 bases from V and 0 bases from J, with 24 bases between. CDR1 and CDR2 (germline): SQVTM, ANQGSEA. The CDR3: CSVEGTSSRDRSSYEQYF. In DNA, the CDR3 is TGCAGCGTTGAGGGGACTTCTTCCCGGGATAGAAGCTCCTACGAGCAGTACTTC.

This clonotype was found many times. The chain joins TRBV28 to TRBJ2-3; no firm D call. CDR3 length: 13 amino acids. V dropped 5 bases and J dropped 4 bases, with 10 bases sitting between them. Germline V gives CDR1 MDHEN, CDR2 SYDVKM. The CDR3 is CASSLLLPDTQYF. The CDR3 region has the DNA TGTGCCAGCAGTCTCCTACTCCCAGATACGCAGTATTTT. Combining the CDR3 with reference TRBV28 and TRBJ2-3 gives the whole variable domain DVKVTQSSRYLVKRTGEKVFLECVQDMDHENMFWYRQDPGLGLRLIYFSYDVKMKEKGDIPEGYSVSREKKERFSLILESASTNQTSMYLCASSLLLPDTQYFGPGTRLTVL.

This clonotype turned up a few times. V is TRBV20-1 and J is TRBJ2-5; D not certain. V dropped 7 bases and J dropped 2 bases, with 5 bases sitting between them. The CDR3 loop spans 10 amino acids. Per germline, CDR1 DFQATT and CDR2 SNEGSKA (reference sequence). The CDR3 region has the DNA TGCAGTGTGTGGCAAGAGACCCAGTACTTC. Protein product: CSVWQETQYF.

The chain uses TRBV20-1 and TRBJ2-7; the match to TRBD1 covers 7 bases. CDR1 DFQATT and CDR2 SNEGSKA come from the germline V gene (reference sequence). Germline trimming cut 3 bases from V and 2 bases from J; bases unmatched to any gene: 4. This CDR3 region has 13 residues. CDR3 loop: CSASQGQPYEQYF. Written as DNA, the CDR3 is TGCAGTGCTAGTCAGGGACAGCCCTACGAGCAGTACTTC.

The CDR3 spells CSVDGTFSGSSYEQYF. The CDR3 DNA reads TGCAGCGTTGACGGGACGTTCTCAGGATCTTCCTACGAGCAGTACTTC. The rearrangement uses TRBV29-1 and TRBJ2-7, with D perhaps assigned TRBD1 or TRBD2 (5 bases each). Germline CDR1 SQVTM, CDR2 ANQGSEA. The CDR3 consists of 16 residues. Trimming pared 3 bases from V and 1 base from J, leaving 19 bases between.

About this clonotype: Just one base apart from a much larger clone, this may be a read error. This sequence joins TRBV2 and TRBJ2-5; perhaps D is TRBD1 or TRBD2 (5 bases each). The J call is in doubt because the DNA end fits TRBJ2-1 better. The CDR3 consists of 14 residues. Germline assignment: CDR1 SNHLY and CDR2 FYNNEI. This chain's CDR3 is CASSEGVASGTQFF. The CDR3 DNA reads as TGTGCCAGCAGTGAAGGGGTAGCCTCTGGGACCCAGTTCTTC.

Ten or more counts support this clonotype. V gene TRBV20-1 combines with J gene TRBJ2-3, with 7 bases that match TRBD2. This CDR3 has 15 amino acids. CDR1 and CDR2 (germline): DFQATT, SNEGSKA (reference sequence). J lost 2 bases, V lost 5 bases, and 10 bases had no gene match. CDR3 DNA sequence: TGCAGTGCTGGGGGGGAAGGACTTGCCACAGATACGCAGTATTTT. Translating it yields CSAGGEGLATDTQYF.